One sample yielded the 20 T cell receptor beta chains listed below, sequenced in a study of response to subunit inactivated influenza vaccine. One entry per CDR3 protein results from TCRdb running MiXCR on the RT-PCR reads. The data contain around 850,000 distinct CDR3 sequences, 18% of them singletons. This specimen was PBMCs from blood, taken more than 4 days after vaccination. The receptors stem from a man aged 45-65 years who received an inactivated influenza vaccine.

This clonotype has ten or more counts. This CDR3 reads CASSQMTSGGASNEQFF. DNA for the CDR3: TGTGCCAGCAGCCAGATGACTAGCGGGGGGGCGAGCAATGAGCAGTTCTTC. The rearrangement links TRBV3-1 to TRBJ2-1; 14 bases fit TRBD2. This CDR3 is built from 17 residues. Germline V CDR1 and CDR2: LGHDT, YNNKEL (reference sequence). The J segment lost 6 bases and the V segment lost 3 bases, leaving 7 bases of the junction unmatched.

This clonotype was observed a handful of times. The genes are TRBV20-1 and TRBJ1-1; D may be TRBD1 (6 bases). CDR1 and CDR2 from the germline V gene are DFQATT and SNEGSKA (reference sequence). CDR3 length equals 14 residues. V lost 4 bases and J 0 bases, leaving 12 bases between the germline ends. The CDR3 DNA reads as TGCAGTGCTACCGGGACAACTATGAACACTGAAGCTTTCTTT. The encoded protein is CSATGTTMNTEAFF.

In this sample, this clonotype turned up a few times. CDR3 nucleotides: TGTGCCAGCAGCTTCGGCGGGCGCGAGCAGTACTTC. Protein: CASSFGGREQYF. V and J are TRBV7-9 and TRBJ2-7; the D gene is possibly TRBD2 (5 bases). The CDR3 runs to 12 residues. Germline CDR1 SEHNR, CDR2 FQNEAQ (reference sequence). The V end lost 3 bases, the J end lost 6 bases, and 9 bases lay between the germline ends.

This sequence joins TRBV12-3 or TRBV12-4 and TRBJ2-7; a possible D gene is TRBD1 (6 bases). The CDR3 runs to 13 residues. Trimming removed 5 bases at V and 7 bases at J, with 15 bases between. In DNA form, the CDR3 reads TGTGCCAGCAGTACTACAGGGATTGGAGAGCAGTACTTC. It encodes CASSTTGIGEQYF.

This clonotype was recorded a few times. The genes are TRBV27 and TRBJ1-5, with TRBD1 matching 11 bases. Per germline, CDR1 MNHEY and CDR2 SMNVEV (reference sequence). This CDR3 comprises 14 residues. The J segment lost 6 bases and the V segment lost 4 bases, leaving 2 bases of the junction unmatched. The CDR3 loop is CASSSGQGVQPQHF. The CDR3, as DNA: TGTGCCAGCAGTTCGGGACAGGGGGTTCAGCCCCAGCATTTT.

There are a few counts of this clonotype. This chain uses TRBV20-1 with TRBJ2-1; 11 nucleotides align to TRBD2. The CDR3 is 15 residues long. The germline CDR1 and CDR2 sequences are DFQATT and SNEGSKA (reference sequence). Unmatched junction bases numbered 7, after V lost 1 base and J lost 8 bases. The CDR3 protein is CSARVLAGVRDEQFF. In DNA, the CDR3 is TGCAGTGCTAGAGTACTAGCGGGGGTTAGGGATGAGCAGTTCTTC.

The table lists this clonotype with a few counts. The V call is TRBV5-1, the J call TRBJ2-5; no clear D gene. Germline values: CDR1 SGHRS, CDR2 YFSETQ. This CDR3 comprises 13 residues. Trimming removed 5 bases at V and 2 bases at J, with 10 bases between. The CDR3 sequence is CASRFPAQETQYF. CDR3 sequence (DNA): TGCGCCAGCAGGTTCCCCGCTCAAGAGACCCAGTACTTC. The entire variable domain, with the rest obtained from reference TRBV5-1 and TRBJ2-5, is as follows: KAGVTQTPRYLIKTRGQQVTLSCSPISGHRSVSWYQQTPGQGLQFLFEYFSETQRNKGNFPGRFSGRQFSNSRSEMNVSTLELGDSALYLCASRFPAQETQYFGPGTRLLVL.

The chain couples TRBV6-1 to TRBJ2-7; possible D gene TRBD1, 7 bases. CDR1 and CDR2 from the germline V gene are MNHNS and SASEGT. There are 15 residues in the CDR3. V lost 6 bases, J lost 5 bases, and 20 bases lay in between. DNA for the CDR3: TGTGCCAGCAGGAAAGGGGGGACAGTCTTCGACGAGCAGTACTTC. Translating gives CASRKGGTVFDEQYF.

The chain recombines TRBV28 with TRBJ2-2; 11 nucleotides agree with TRBD2. Germline CDR1 and CDR2: MDHEN and SYDVKM. The length of the CDR3 is 17 residues. V gave up 7 bases and J gave up 2 bases; unmatched junction bases: 9. The CDR3 is CASTYLGTSGNTGELFF. The CDR3 DNA is TGTGCCAGCACCTACCTTGGGACTAGCGGAAACACCGGGGAGCTGTTTTTT.

In its sample, this clonotype was seen a few times. The V and J genes are TRBV12-3 or TRBV12-4 and TRBJ1-6; D possibly corresponds to TRBD1 (5 bases). The CDR3 has 15 amino acids. V lost 5 bases and J lost 10, with 18 bases in between. The CDR3 spells CASSLPELRGSPLHF. In DNA form, the CDR3 reads TGTGCCAGCAGTCTTCCCGAGCTGAGGGGATCACCCCTCCACTTT.

There are a few counts of this clonotype. This chain links TRBV6-2 or TRBV6-3 with TRBJ2-6; no clear D. This CDR3 has 16 amino acids. Deletions cut 5 bases from V and 0 bases from J, with 11 bases between. Germline CDR1 reads MNHEY; CDR2 reads SVGEGT. CDR3 coding DNA: TGTGCCAGCAGTCCGTCCTCATACTCTGGGGCCAACGTCCTGACTTTC. Translation gives CASSPSSYSGANVLTF.

This clonotype was seen only a few times. V gene TRBV6-1 combines with J gene TRBJ1-5; possible D gene TRBD1, 6 bases. V lost 7 bases to trimming and J lost 5 bases, with 18 bases between them. The V gene's germline CDR1 is MNHNS and CDR2 SASEGT. The CDR3 spans 15 residues. The CDR3 coding sequence is TGTGCCAGCACGCAAATTGAGGGGGGGTATCAGCCCCAGCATTTT. It encodes CASTQIEGGYQPQHF.

The chain uses TRBV7-2 and TRBJ2-1; 8 nucleotides agree with TRBD1. Trimming removed 6 bases from V and 6 bases from J; junction bases left unmatched: 16. Looked up from germline, CDR1 is SGHTA and CDR2 is FQGNSA. The CDR3 sequence is 17 residues long. CDR3: CASSQQSGTGVSNEQFF. The CDR3 DNA reads as TGTGCCAGCAGTCAGCAGTCCGGGACAGGAGTGTCCAATGAGCAGTTCTTC. Drawing the rest from reference TRBV7-2 and TRBJ2-1, the complete variable domain is GAGVSQSPSNKVTEKGKDVELRCDPISGHTALYWYRQSLGQGLEFLIYFQGNSAPDKSGLPSDRFSAERTGGSVSTLTIQRTQQEDSAVYLCASSQQSGTGVSNEQFFGPGTRLTVL.

In this sample, this clonotype turned up many times. The chain combines TRBV4-2 with TRBJ2-7; 9 bases are a match to TRBD1. The CDR3 has 14 residues. Germline-derived CDR1 and CDR2 are LGHNA and YNFKEQ. The trim removed 2 bases at V and 3 bases at J, leaving 2 bases unmatched. For the CDR3, the DNA is TGTGCCAGCAGCCAAACAGGGGGCCGCTACGAGCAGTACTTC. Its protein is CASSQTGGRYEQYF.

J is TRBJ2-7 and V is TRBV2; D unclear. Germline assignment: CDR1 SNHLY and CDR2 FYNNEI. This CDR3 has 12 amino acids. The ends were cut back, 8 bases at V and 0 bases at J, with 8 bases in the middle. In nucleotides, the CDR3 is TGTGCCAGCGGAGAGGTCTCCTACGAGCAGTACTTC. Translating gives CASGEVSYEQYF.

The rearrangement joins TRBV20-1 to TRBJ2-7; 12 nucleotides line up with TRBD1. The CDR3 consists of 15 residues. Germline assignment: CDR1 DFQATT and CDR2 SNEGSKA (reference sequence). Trimming removed 3 bases from V and 0 bases from J; junction bases left unmatched: 3. CDR3 residues: CSASGDRGPSYEQYF. The DNA for the CDR3 is TGCAGTGCTAGTGGGGACAGGGGGCCCTCCTACGAGCAGTACTTC.

This clonotype showed up just a few times. The V call is TRBV5-1, the J call TRBJ2-1; TRBD2 matches 8 bases. The CDR3 is made up of 18 amino acids. Germline CDR1 reads SGHRS; CDR2 reads YFSETQ. V dropped 0 bases and J dropped 7; count of bases not matched to a gene: 15. The CDR3 is CASSLVRGLEPNLNEQFF. DNA for the CDR3: TGCGCCAGCAGCTTGGTGAGGGGACTAGAGCCGAACCTGAATGAGCAGTTCTTC.

In this sample, this clonotype turned up many times. The rearrangement uses TRBV7-9 and TRBJ1-2; 9 nucleotides agree with TRBD1. The length of the CDR3 is 16 residues. V was pared by 5 bases and J by 5 bases, with 12 bases of the junction left unmatched. In germline, CDR1 is SEHNR, CDR2 FQNEAQ (reference sequence). The CDR3 region is CASSPRVGQGIYGYTF. CDR3 DNA: TGTGCCAGCAGCCCGAGGGTAGGACAGGGGATTTATGGCTACACCTTC.

The genes are TRBV20-1 and TRBJ2-2; 10 nucleotides match TRBD1. Germline-derived CDR1 and CDR2 are DFQATT and SNEGSKA (reference sequence). With 6 bases clipped from V and 5 bases from J, the junction kept 12 bases outside the gene matches. The CDR3 consists of 16 residues. The CDR3 bases are TGCAGTGCCCAAACACCCGGGACAGGGGTTACCGGGGAGCTGTTTTTT. Translated, it gives CSAQTPGTGVTGELFF.

The chain employs TRBV12-3 or TRBV12-4 and TRBJ1-1, with a weak D call TRBD1 (5 bases). The V end lost 6 bases, the J end lost 7 bases, and 15 bases lay between the germline ends. This CDR3 contains 13 residues. CDR3 coding DNA: TGTGCCAGCAGCCGACCGGGACGGTATGAAGCTTTCTTT. This translates into CASSRPGRYEAFF.